The 16 T cell receptor beta chains below all came from one sample that was sequenced in a study of blood T cell repertoires in COVID-19 (dated by TCRdb to about 2020). The receptor library was made with the immunoSEQ multiplex PCR assay. Held by TCRdb, this immuneACCESS table contains in-frame sequences only and omits some clones. Under half of the omission traces to an unresolved V gene where checked; the cause of the rest is unknown. The sample table contains roughly 130,000 clones; only one count was recorded for about 86% of them. The ten largest account for over 2.5% of the sample. Sequences were obtained from peripheral blood. The origin of the receptors is an elderly woman with acute or convalescent COVID-19.

The chain combines TRBV5-6 with TRBJ1-1; tentative D call: TRBD1 (5 bases). Per germline, CDR1 SGHDT and CDR2 YYEEEE. The V end was cut by 2 bases, the J end by 3 bases, with 14 bases between. CDR3 length: 15 amino acids. The CDR3 coding sequence is TGTGCCAGCAGCTTCGGACAACCCTACGACACTGAAGCTTTCTTT. As protein: CASSFGQPYDTEAFF.

This clone was detected only a few times. V and J are TRBV7-9 and TRBJ1-4, with D possibly being TRBD1 (5 bases). This CDR3 is built from 15 residues. The V gene's germline CDR1 is SEHNR and CDR2 FQNEAQ (reference sequence). V gave up 3 bases and J gave up 3 bases, with 11 bases separating them. This chain's CDR3 is CASSFQGPSNEKLFF. The CDR3 region has the DNA TGTGCCAGCAGCTTCCAGGGTCCGTCTAATGAAAAACTGTTTTTT. Using reference TRBV7-9 and TRBJ1-4 for the parts outside the CDR3, the full variable domain is DTGVSQNPRHKITKRGQNVTFRCDPISEHNRLYWYRQTLGQGPEFLTYFQNEAQLEKSRLLSDRFSAERPKGSFSTLEIQRTEQGDSAMYLCASSFQGPSNEKLFFGSGTQLSVL.

The genes are TRBV2 and TRBJ1-3, with D unresolved. The germline V gene encodes CDR1 SNHLY and CDR2 FYNNEI. Trimming pared 1 base from V and 7 bases from J, leaving 11 bases between. The length of the CDR3 is 14 residues. Written as DNA, the CDR3 is TGTGCCAGCAGTGAAGGCGCGCGTGGTAACACCATATATTTT. The encoded protein is CASSEGARGNTIYF.

The chain uses TRBV7-8 and TRBJ1-3; D unclear. In germline, CDR1 is SGHVS, CDR2 FQNEAQ. This CDR3 has 16 residues. V was cut by 1 base and J by 2 bases, with 12 bases left in between. Written as DNA, the CDR3 is TGTGCCAGCAGCTTAGGGGCAGCAAGGACTGGAAACACCATATATTTT. Translating it yields CASSLGAARTGNTIYF.

This sequence joins TRBV19 and TRBJ1-5, with 9 bases fitting TRBD1. The germline V gene encodes CDR1 LNHDA and CDR2 SQIVND (reference sequence). The CDR3 runs to 14 residues. J was trimmed by 4 bases and V by 4 bases; bases with no gene match: 2. DNA for the CDR3: TGTGCCAGTAGTAAGACAGGGGGGAATCAGCCCCAGCATTTT. Translated: CASSKTGGNQPQHF.

The chain is built from TRBV14 and TRBJ2-3; TRBD2 is a possible D gene (6 bases). Deletions cut 7 bases from V and 1 base from J, with 12 bases between. Germline values: CDR1 SGHDN, CDR2 FVKESK. This CDR3 is built from 14 residues. In nucleotides, the CDR3 is TGTGCCAGCAAGCGCAGGGAGGGCACAGATACGCAGTATTTT. It yields the protein CASKRREGTDTQYF.

This clone occurred once. The V gene is TRBV5-6, the J gene TRBJ2-3; D not resolved. V lost 4 bases to trimming and J lost 2 bases, with 8 bases between them. CDR3 size: 13 residues. CDR1 is SGHDT and CDR2 is YYEEEE in the germline V gene. In nucleotides, the CDR3 is TGTGCCAGCAGCCTCGGTACCACAGATACGCAGTATTTT. Its protein is CASSLGTTDTQYF.

The gene calls are TRBV5-4 and TRBJ1-1, with no clear D. Per the germline V gene, CDR1 is SGHNT and CDR2 is YYREEE (reference sequence). The germline V and J ends were trimmed by 0 bases and 0 bases, with 6 bases remaining between them. This CDR3 has 14 residues. In DNA, the CDR3 is TGTGCCAGCAGCTTGGGGGCAGTGAACACTGAAGCTTTCTTT. It translates to CASSLGAVNTEAFF.

The V gene is TRBV24-1, the J gene TRBJ1-6; D call uncertain. CDR1 and CDR2 from the germline V gene are KGHDR and SFDVKD. V was clipped by 3 bases and J by 7 bases, with 12 bases between them. The CDR3 has 15 amino acids. The CDR3 nucleotides read TGTGCCACCAGTGATGGGCGTCGTAACAATTCACCCCTCCACTTT. Its protein product is CATSDGRRNNSPLHF.

The chain's CDR3 is CATSDSLTGSTDTQYF. The CDR3 DNA reads as TGTGCCACCAGTGATTCTCTGACAGGTAGCACAGATACGCAGTATTTT. The chain combines TRBV24-1 with TRBJ2-3, with D maybe TRBD1 (6 bases). Trimming left V 2 bases short and J 0 bases short, with 11 bases between. The CDR3 covers 16 residues. Germline V gene sequence: CDR1 KGHDR, CDR2 SFDVKD.

The genes are TRBV5-1 and TRBJ1-1; D gene uncertain. Germline V gene lookup returns CDR1 SGHRS and CDR2 YFSETQ. CDR3 length: 13 residues. The ends were cut back, 0 bases at V and 10 bases at J, with 13 bases in the middle. The CDR3 sequence is CASSLDDSAGAFF. The CDR3 DNA reads TGCGCCAGCAGCTTGGATGACTCGGCGGGAGCTTTCTTT.

The chain uses TRBV29-1 and TRBJ1-4, with D perhaps matching TRBD1 (6 bases). Germline values: CDR1 SQVTM, CDR2 ANQGSEA. Deletions cut 6 bases from V and 7 bases from J, with 12 bases between. The CDR3 spans 12 residues. Written as DNA, the CDR3 is TGCAGCGTCCGCGGGGGCAGTGAAAAACTGTTTTTT. Amino acids: CSVRGGSEKLFF.

The chain employs TRBV5-6 and TRBJ2-1, with 11 positions matching TRBD1. Germline-derived CDR1 and CDR2 are SGHDT and YYEEEE. CDR3 length equals 18 residues. V was clipped by 3 bases and J by 9 bases; unmatched bases: 17. CDR3 in DNA: TGTGCCAGCAGCTGGCGGGACAGGGGGTTTTTCGGAGCCGGTGAGCAGTTCTTC. As protein: CASSWRDRGFFGAGEQFF.

The rearrangement links TRBV5-4 to TRBJ2-7; weak D call: TRBD2 (5 bases). CDR3 length: 16 amino acids. CDR1 SGHNT and CDR2 YYREEE come from the germline V gene (reference sequence). The ends were cut back, 2 bases at V and 1 base at J, with 16 bases in the middle. CDR3 sequence (DNA): TGTGCCAGCAGCTTATCCGGGTCTCGGGGATCCTACGAGCAGTACTTC. Its protein is CASSLSGSRGSYEQYF.

The J gene is TRBJ1-1, the V gene TRBV3-1 (or the pseudogene TRBV3-2); D is uncertain. The CDR3 length is 12 residues. Trimming shortened V by 4 bases and J by 1 base, and 4 bases separated the two germline ends. Per germline, CDR1 LGHDT and CDR2 YNNKEL (reference sequence). The CDR3 is CASSPGNTEAFF. For the CDR3, the DNA is TGTGCCAGCAGCCCAGGGAACACTGAAGCTTTCTTT.

This clone was observed once. The chain is built from TRBV28 and TRBJ1-2; possible D gene TRBD1, 5 bases. The CDR3 length is 17 residues. Between the trimmed V and J ends, which lost 2 bases and 6 bases, there was a span of 22 bases. Germline loops: CDR1 MDHEN, CDR2 SYDVKM. The CDR3 nucleotides are TGTGCCAGCAGTTTAGGGGGGGAGTCACAGAGACGGGATGGCTACACCTTC. Its protein product is CASSLGGESQRRDGYTF.